Shown below are 9 T cell receptor beta chains from a single sample sequenced in a study of siplizumab effects on memory and regulatory T cells (dated by TCRdb to between 2018 and 2020). Library construction relied on the immunoSEQ multiplex PCR assay. TCRdb holds this immuneACCESS table with in-frame rearrangements only. Some clones are missing; in checked studies, unresolved V genes explain under half, and the rest has no known cause. The sample table shows 92,000 or so clones, and around 90% are seen once. The ten biggest clones cover roughly 15% of the sample. The sample taken for sequencing was CD4+ T cells sorted from blood. The source is a human donor in good health.

The chain has TRBV18 and TRBJ1-4, with D perhaps TRBD1 (5 bases). CDR3 size: 15 residues. V was cut by 1 base and J by 4 bases, with 10 bases left in between. CDR1 and CDR2 (germline): KGHSH, LQKENI. DNA of the CDR3: TGTGCCAGCTCACCACTAGGGGCCCTTAATGAAAAACTGTTTTTT. This gives the protein CASSPLGALNEKLFF.

The chain recombines TRBV19 with TRBJ1-4, with D tentatively TRBD1 (6 bases). V lost 1 base to trimming and J lost 11 bases, with 14 bases between them. The CDR3 has 14 residues. Germline V lookup: CDR1 LNHDA, CDR2 SQIVND (reference sequence). CDR3 coding DNA: TGTGCCAGTAGTATAGCAGGGGTTTCTTCGAAACTGTTTTTT. It encodes CASSIAGVSSKLFF.

The chain couples TRBV6-6 to TRBJ1-1; unclear D gene. Trimming removed 1 base at V and 3 bases at J, with 9 bases between. This CDR3 contains 14 residues. The germline V gene has CDR1 MNHNY and CDR2 SVGAGI (reference sequence). In DNA, the CDR3 is TGTGCCAGCAGTTACTTACGGTCGGACACTGAAGCTTTCTTT. The encoded protein is CASSYLRSDTEAFF.

This sequence joins TRBV27 and TRBJ1-4, with D possibly TRBD1 on 6 matching bases. The V end lost 4 bases, the J end lost 11 bases, and 20 bases lay between the germline ends. CDR3 length: 15 amino acids. Germline CDR1 and CDR2: MNHEY and SMNVEV (reference sequence). This CDR3 reads CASSSRGTQRGKLFF. DNA of the CDR3: TGTGCCAGCAGTTCCCGAGGAACCCAAAGGGGGAAACTGTTTTTT. Full variable domain (outside the CDR3, taken from reference TRBV27 and TRBJ1-4): EAQVTQNPRYLITVTGKKLTVTCSQNMNHEYMSWYRQDPGLGLRQIYYSMNVEVTDKGDVPEGYKVSRKEKRNFPLILESPSPNQTSLYFCASSSRGTQRGKLFFGSGTQLSVL.

V and J are TRBV7-9 and TRBJ1-1, with 7 nucleotides matching TRBD1. Per the germline V gene, CDR1 is SEHNR and CDR2 is FQNEAQ (reference sequence). The CDR3 length is 12 residues. V lost 4 bases to trimming and J lost 8 bases; unmatched junction nucleotides: 4. This CDR3 reads CASSSGGREAFF. CDR3 bases: TGTGCCAGCAGCTCAGGGGGGCGGGAAGCTTTCTTT.

V is TRBV19 and J is TRBJ2-5; unclear D gene. Per the germline V gene, CDR1 is LNHDA and CDR2 is SQIVND (reference sequence). The CDR3 is 12 amino acids. The V gene lost 6 bases and the J gene lost 0 bases, with 5 bases spanning the gap. CDR3 coding DNA: TGTGCCAGTAGCGACTACCAAGAGACCCAGTACTTC. Translating gives CASSDYQETQYF.

This sequence joins TRBV6-5 and TRBJ2-7, with 9 bases fitting TRBD1. Germline CDR1 is MNHEY and CDR2 is SVGAGI. This CDR3 is built from 14 residues. With V trimmed by 2 bases and J by 3 bases, 2 bases remained unmatched. The CDR3 sequence: CASSYDRGGYEQYF. The CDR3 nucleotides are TGTGCCAGCAGTTACGACAGGGGGGGCTACGAGCAGTACTTC.

The V gene is TRBV19, the J gene TRBJ2-3; D unresolved. V was shortened by 3 bases and J by 1 base, with 11 bases between the two germline ends. The CDR3 loop spans 15 amino acids. Germline-derived CDR1 and CDR2 are LNHDA and SQIVND (reference sequence). The CDR3 is CASSMAGMRTDTQYF. CDR3 nucleotides: TGTGCCAGTAGTATGGCAGGAATGCGCACAGATACGCAGTATTTT.

The table lists this clone with a count of one. V is TRBV5-1 and J is TRBJ2-1; D not certain. The germline V and J ends were trimmed by 4 bases and 0 bases, with 11 bases remaining between them. Germline lookup yields CDR1 SGHRS and CDR2 YFSETQ. The CDR3 is 15 amino acids. The CDR3 DNA sequence: TGCGCCAGCAGCCTAGAAGTCAGCTCCTACAATGAGCAGTTCTTC. Translated: CASSLEVSSYNEQFF.